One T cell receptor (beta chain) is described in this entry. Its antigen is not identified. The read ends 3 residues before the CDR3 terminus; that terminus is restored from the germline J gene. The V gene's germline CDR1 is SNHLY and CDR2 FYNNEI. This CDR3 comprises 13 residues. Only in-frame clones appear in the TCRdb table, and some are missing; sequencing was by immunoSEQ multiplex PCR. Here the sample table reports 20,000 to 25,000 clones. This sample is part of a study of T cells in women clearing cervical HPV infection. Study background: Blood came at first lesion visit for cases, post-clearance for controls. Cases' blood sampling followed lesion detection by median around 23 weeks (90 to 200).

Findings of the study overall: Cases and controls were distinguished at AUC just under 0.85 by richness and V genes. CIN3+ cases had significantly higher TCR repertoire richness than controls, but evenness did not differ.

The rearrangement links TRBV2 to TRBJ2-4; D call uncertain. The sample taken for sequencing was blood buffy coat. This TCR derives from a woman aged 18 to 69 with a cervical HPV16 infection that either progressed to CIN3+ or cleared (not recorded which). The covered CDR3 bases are TGTGCCAGCAAGCCAGAGTCTAACTATGGT. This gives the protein CASKPESNYG. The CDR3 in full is CASKPESNYGQYF.